The TCR beta chain described here comes from a study of blood T cells in healthy people across ages. Combining a sample-barcoded 5' primer with a J-beta primer mix, a second PCR ran for about 7 to 11 cycles. TCRdb fed the 5' RACE reads into MiXCR, producing one record per CDR3 protein. The sample holds 540,000 or so distinct CDR3 sequences; less than 25% are singletons and the top ten take around 10%. Broader study findings: Long-lived donors exceeded aged donors in naive CD4+ cells and diversity. Researchers said unsorted PBMCs prevented a conclusive naive versus antigen-experienced comparison. Diversity was estimated from one million T cells, and these estimates were considered underestimates.

Looked up from germline, CDR1 is LNHDA and CDR2 is SQIVND (reference sequence). V was pared by 6 bases and J by 8 bases, with 11 bases of the junction left unmatched. The CDR3 is 16 amino acids. This clonotype was seen a handful of times. What it binds is not known. The same specimen was also included in a second study, on T cells of mothers and their children.

This TCR derives from a boy younger than 18 in good health. V gene TRBV19 combines with J gene TRBJ2-1; 12 bases map to TRBD2. What was sequenced was blood. The CDR3 DNA follows: TGTGCCAGTAGCCTACCCGGACTAGCGGGAATGGATGAGCAGTTCTTC. Translation: CASSLPGLAGMDEQFF. The whole variable domain, remainder taken from reference TRBV19 and TRBJ2-1, is DGGITQSPKYLFRKEGQNVTLSCEQNLNHDAMYWYRQDPGQGLRLIYYSQIVNDFQKGDIAEGYSVSREKKESFPLTVTSAQKNPTAFYLCASSLPGLAGMDEQFFGPGTRLTVL.